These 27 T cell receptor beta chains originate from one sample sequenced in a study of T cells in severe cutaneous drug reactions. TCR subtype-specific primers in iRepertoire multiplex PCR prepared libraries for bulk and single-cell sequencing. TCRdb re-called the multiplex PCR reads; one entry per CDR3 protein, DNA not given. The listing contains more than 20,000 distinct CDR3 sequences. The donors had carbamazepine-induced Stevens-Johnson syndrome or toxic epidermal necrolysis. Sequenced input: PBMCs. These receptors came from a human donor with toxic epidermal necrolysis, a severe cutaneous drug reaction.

CDR3 amino acids: CASSFLVNTGELFF. The genes are TRBV12-3 or TRBV12-4 and TRBJ2-2. The CDR3 consists of 14 residues.

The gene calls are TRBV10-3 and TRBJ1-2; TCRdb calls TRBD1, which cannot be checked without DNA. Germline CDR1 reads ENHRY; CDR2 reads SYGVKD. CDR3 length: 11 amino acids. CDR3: CAISEGGGYTF.

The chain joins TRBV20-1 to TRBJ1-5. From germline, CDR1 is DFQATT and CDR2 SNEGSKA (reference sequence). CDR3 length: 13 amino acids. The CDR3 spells CSARGYSNQPQHF.

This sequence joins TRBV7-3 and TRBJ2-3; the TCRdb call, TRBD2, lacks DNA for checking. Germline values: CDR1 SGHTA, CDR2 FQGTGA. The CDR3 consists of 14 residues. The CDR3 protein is CASSLGTSGRASDF.

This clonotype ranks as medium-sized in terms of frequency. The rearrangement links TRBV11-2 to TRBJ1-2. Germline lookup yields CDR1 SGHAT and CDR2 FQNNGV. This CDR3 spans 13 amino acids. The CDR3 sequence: CASSLGPGNGYTF.

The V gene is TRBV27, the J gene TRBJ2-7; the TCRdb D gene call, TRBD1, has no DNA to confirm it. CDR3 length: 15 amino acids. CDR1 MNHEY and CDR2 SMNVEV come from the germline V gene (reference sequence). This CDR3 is CASSTRAGGWGEQYF.

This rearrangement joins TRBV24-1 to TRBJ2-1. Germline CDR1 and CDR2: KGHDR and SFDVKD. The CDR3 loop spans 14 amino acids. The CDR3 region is CATSEDGSYNEQFF.

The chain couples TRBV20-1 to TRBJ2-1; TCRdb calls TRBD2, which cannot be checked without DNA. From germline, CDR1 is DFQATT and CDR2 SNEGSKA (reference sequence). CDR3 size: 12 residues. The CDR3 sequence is CSASGGDNEQFF.

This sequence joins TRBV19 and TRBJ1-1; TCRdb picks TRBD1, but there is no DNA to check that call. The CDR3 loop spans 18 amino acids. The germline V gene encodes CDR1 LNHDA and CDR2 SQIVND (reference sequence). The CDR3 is CASSMARTGRFRDVKAFF.

The CDR3 protein is CSVDKLGTGDNYGYTF. The V gene is TRBV29-1, the J gene TRBJ1-2; the TCRdb call, TRBD1, lacks DNA for checking. CDR3 size: 16 residues. CDR1 SQVTM and CDR2 ANQGSEA come from the germline V gene.

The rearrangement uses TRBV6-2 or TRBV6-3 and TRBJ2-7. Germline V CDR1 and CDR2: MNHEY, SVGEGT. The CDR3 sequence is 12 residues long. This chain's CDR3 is CASSYSWGVQYF.

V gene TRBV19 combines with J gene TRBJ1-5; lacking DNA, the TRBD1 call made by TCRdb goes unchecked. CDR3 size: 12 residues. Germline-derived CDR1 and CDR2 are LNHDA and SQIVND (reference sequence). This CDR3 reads CATGQGNQPQHF.

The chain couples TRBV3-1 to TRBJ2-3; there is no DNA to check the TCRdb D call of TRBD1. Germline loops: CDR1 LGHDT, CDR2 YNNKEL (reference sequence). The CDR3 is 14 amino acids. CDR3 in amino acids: CASSPRDRGNTQYF.

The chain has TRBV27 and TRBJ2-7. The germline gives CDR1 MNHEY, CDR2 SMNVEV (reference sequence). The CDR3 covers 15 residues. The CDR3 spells CASSLSIGVSYEQYF.

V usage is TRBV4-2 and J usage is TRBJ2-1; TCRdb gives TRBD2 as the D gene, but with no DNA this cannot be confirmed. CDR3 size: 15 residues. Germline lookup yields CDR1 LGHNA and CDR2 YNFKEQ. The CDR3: CASSPLEGPPNEQFF.

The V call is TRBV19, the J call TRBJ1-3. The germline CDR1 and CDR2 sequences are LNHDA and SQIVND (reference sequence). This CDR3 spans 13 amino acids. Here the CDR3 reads CASQHFSGNTIYF.

The CDR3 loop is CASRAGTGLVLYFNYGYTF. The chain employs TRBV2 and TRBJ1-2; no DNA is available, so the TRBD1 call from TCRdb remains unchecked. Germline-derived CDR1 and CDR2 are SNHLY and FYNNEI. The CDR3 totals 19 residues.

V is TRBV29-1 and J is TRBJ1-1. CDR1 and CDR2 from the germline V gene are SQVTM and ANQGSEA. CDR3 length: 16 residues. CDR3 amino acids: CSVEDSGLEWNTEAFF.

The CDR3 sequence: CATSAYGNTGELFF. The chain couples TRBV12-3 or TRBV12-4 to TRBJ2-2. The CDR3 contains 14 residues.

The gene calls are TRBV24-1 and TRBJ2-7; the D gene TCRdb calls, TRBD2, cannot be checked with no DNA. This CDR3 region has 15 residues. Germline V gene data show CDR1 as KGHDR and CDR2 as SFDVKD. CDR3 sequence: CATSFGPRSSYEQYF.

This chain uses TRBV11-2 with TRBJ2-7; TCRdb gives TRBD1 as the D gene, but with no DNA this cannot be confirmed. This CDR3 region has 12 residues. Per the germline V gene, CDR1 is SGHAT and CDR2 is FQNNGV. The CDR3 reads CASSLAPGEQYF. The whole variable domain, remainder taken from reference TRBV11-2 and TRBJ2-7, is EAGVAQSPRYKIIEKRQSVAFWCNPISGHATLYWYQQILGQGPKLLIQFQNNGVVDDSQLPKDRFSAERLKGVDSTLKIQPAKLEDSAVYLCASSLAPGEQYFGPGTRLTVT.

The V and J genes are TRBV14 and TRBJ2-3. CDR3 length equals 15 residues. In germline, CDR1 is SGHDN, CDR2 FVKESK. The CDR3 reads CASSVAASSTDTQYF.

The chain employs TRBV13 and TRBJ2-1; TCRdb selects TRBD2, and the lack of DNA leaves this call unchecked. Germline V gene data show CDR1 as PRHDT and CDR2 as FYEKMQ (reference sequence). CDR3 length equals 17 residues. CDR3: CASSSESGQSSYNEQFF.

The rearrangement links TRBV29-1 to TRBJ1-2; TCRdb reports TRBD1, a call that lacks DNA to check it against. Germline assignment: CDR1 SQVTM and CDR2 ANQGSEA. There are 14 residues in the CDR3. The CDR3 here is CSVAGTGYGYGYTF. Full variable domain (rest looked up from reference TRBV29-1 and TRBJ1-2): SAVISQKPSRDICQRGTSLTIQCQVDSQVTMMFWYRQQPGQSLTLIATANQGSEATYESGFVIDKFPISRPNLTFSTLTVSNMSPEDSSIYLCSVAGTGYGYGYTFGSGTRLTVV.

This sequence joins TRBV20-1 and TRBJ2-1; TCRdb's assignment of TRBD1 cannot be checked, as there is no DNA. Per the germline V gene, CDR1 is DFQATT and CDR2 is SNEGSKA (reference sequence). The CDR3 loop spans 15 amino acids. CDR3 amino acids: CSARKPGPRYNEQFF.

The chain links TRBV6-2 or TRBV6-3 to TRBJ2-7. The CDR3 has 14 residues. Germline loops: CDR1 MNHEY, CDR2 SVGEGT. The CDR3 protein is CASRSDWPFYEQYF.

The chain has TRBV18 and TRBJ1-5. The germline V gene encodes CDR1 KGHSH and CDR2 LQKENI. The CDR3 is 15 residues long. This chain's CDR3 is CASSPTRWANQPQHF.